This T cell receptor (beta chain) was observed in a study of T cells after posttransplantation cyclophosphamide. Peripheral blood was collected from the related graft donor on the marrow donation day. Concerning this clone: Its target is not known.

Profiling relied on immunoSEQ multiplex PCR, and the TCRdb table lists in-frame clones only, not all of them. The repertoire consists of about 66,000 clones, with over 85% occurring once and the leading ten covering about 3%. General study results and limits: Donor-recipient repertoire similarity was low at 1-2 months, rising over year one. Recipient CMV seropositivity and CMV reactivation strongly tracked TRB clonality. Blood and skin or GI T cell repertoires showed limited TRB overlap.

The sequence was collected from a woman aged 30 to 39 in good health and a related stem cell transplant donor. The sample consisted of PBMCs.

CDR3 coding DNA: TGTGCCAGCAGGGAACTAGCGGGGGGGCCGGAGACCCAGTACTTC. This codes for CASRELAGGPETQYF. The genes are TRBV5-8 and TRBJ2-5, with 13 bases identical to TRBD2. This CDR3 is built from 15 residues. From germline, CDR1 is SGHTS and CDR2 YDEGEE. The V and J ends lost 5 bases and 5 bases, in that order; junction bases with no gene match: 6.